A selection of T cell receptor beta chains follows, all from one sample in a study of T cell responses to AZD1222 COVID-19 vaccine. Using immunoSEQ multiplex PCR, the repertoire was profiled, and TCRdb retains in-frame clones only, with some absent. The table records 190,000 or so clones, 80% to 95% of them present only once. Source: peripheral blood, taken 28 days after the second AZD1222 dose. All receptors derive from an adult who received the AZD1222 COVID-19 vaccine. CDR3s include the opening cysteine and the closing phenylalanine or tryptophan. D genes are given only for firm matches. Where a row states a size, it is once, few, many or the class of an expanded clone; other rows omit it.

clone_size,cdr3_length,d_call,v_call,j_call,cdr3_nt,cdr3_aa
-,13,-,TRBV6-5,TRBJ1-1,TGTGCCAGCAGTTACCGGTCGTTCACTGAAGCTTTCTTT,CASSYRSFTEAFF
-,16,-,TRBV11-1,TRBJ2-6,TGTGCCAGCAGCGCCCGGGGGTTCTCTGGGGCCAACGTCCTGACTTTC,CASSARGFSGANVLTF
-,16,-,TRBV7-3,TRBJ2-3,TGTGCCAGCAGCTTAAATTCACCGGGGGGCACAGATACGCAGTATTTT,CASSLNSPGGTDTQYF
-,15,TRBD1,TRBV11-2,TRBJ1-1,TGTGCCAGCTCACGGGACAGTTTCATGAACACTGAAGCTTTCTTT,CASSRDSFMNTEAFF
-,13,-,TRBV7-3,TRBJ1-1,TGTGCCAGCAGCACGGACTGGGGTAATGAAGCTTTCTTT,CASSTDWGNEAFF
-,13,-,TRBV29-1,TRBJ1-4,TGCAGCGGGATAACCAGTGGTAATGAAAAACTGTTTTTT,CSGITSGNEKLFF
-,16,TRBD2,TRBV3-1/TRBV3-2,TRBJ2-5,TGTGCCAGCAGCCAAGCGCTGACTAGCGGGGGGGAGACCCAGTACTTC,CASSQALTSGGETQYF
-,12,-,TRBV6-2/TRBV6-3,TRBJ2-7,TGTGCCAGCAGCCTTCAAAGAGACGAGCAGTACTTC,CASSLQRDEQYF
-,14,-,TRBV6-1,TRBJ1-3,TGTGCCAGCAGAGAAGGGACAACTGGAAACACCATATATTTT,CASREGTTGNTIYF
once,11,-,TRBV7-8,TRBJ1-2,TGTGCCAGCAGCGACAACTATGGCTACACCTTC,CASSDNYGYTF
-,13,-,TRBV6-5,TRBJ2-4,TGTGCCAGCAGTCGACTAGCCAAAAACATTCAGTACTTC,CASSRLAKNIQYF
-,17,TRBD1,TRBV5-1,TRBJ2-3,TGCGCCAGCAGCCCTAGCCGGACAGGGGGCGGCCCAGATACGCAGTATTTT,CASSPSRTGGGPDTQYF
-,14,TRBD1,TRBV19,TRBJ2-7,TGTGCCAGTAGTCCCCGACAGGGTAACTACGAGCAGTACTTC,CASSPRQGNYEQYF
-,15,TRBD1,TRBV11-2,TRBJ1-2,TGTGCCAGCACCAGGACAGGGAAGGGTAACTATGGCTACACCTTC,CASTRTGKGNYGYTF
-,13,-,TRBV6-5,TRBJ2-1,TGTGCCAGCATGCTGGACACACGCAATGAGCAGTTCTTC,CASMLDTRNEQFF
-,11,-,TRBV3-1/TRBV3-2,TRBJ2-2,TGTGCCAGCAGCCATACCGGGGAGCTGTTTTTT,CASSHTGELFF
-,15,-,TRBV15,TRBJ1-1,TGTGCCACCAGCAGAGATCGGGGTATTGGTACTGAAGCTTTCTTT,CATSRDRGIGTEAFF
-,14,TRBD1,TRBV28,TRBJ1-1,TGTGCCAGCAGGACGGGACAGTTGAACACTGAAGCTTTCTTT,CASRTGQLNTEAFF
-,12,-,TRBV29-1,TRBJ2-1,TGCAGCGGGCGTGGGACGCCCAATGAGCAGTTCTTC,CSGRGTPNEQFF
-,14,-,TRBV4-3,TRBJ2-2,TGCGCCAGCAGCCAATACAGGCACACCGGGGAGCTGTTTTTT,CASSQYRHTGELFF
-,18,-,TRBV20-1,TRBJ1-1,TGCAGTGCTAGTCGCCCGGACTGGGGGGAAGTAAGAAGGACTGAAGCTTTCTTT,CSASRPDWGEVRRTEAFF
-,11,-,TRBV7-9,TRBJ1-1,TGTGCCAGCAGCCCCTCCGCTGAAGCTTTCTTT,CASSPSAEAFF
-,15,TRBD1,TRBV6-5,TRBJ1-2,TGTGCCAGCAGACGGGACAGGAGTCTTAACTATGGCTACACCTTC,CASRRDRSLNYGYTF
-,14,-,TRBV7-9,TRBJ2-3,TGTGCCAGCAGCTTTGGGATTTCGAGCGAGGCGCAGTATTTT,CASSFGISSEAQYF
-,15,TRBD1,TRBV7-6,TRBJ1-1,TGTGCCAGCAGCTTAGACACAGGGGGCGGAACTGAAGCTTTCTTT,CASSLDTGGGTEAFF
-,16,-,TRBV19,TRBJ2-2,TGTGCCAGTAGTATTGGGGGTAGCCGGAACACCGGGGAGCTGTTTTTT,CASSIGGSRNTGELFF
once,15,-,TRBV10-3,TRBJ2-6,TGTGCCACCAACCCCGGGGGAACTGGGGCCAACGTCCTGACTTTC,CATNPGGTGANVLTF
-,15,TRBD1,TRBV11-1,TRBJ1-1,TGTGCCAGCAGCTTAGCTGGGACAGGGGTGGGGAAGGCTTTCTTT,CASSLAGTGVGKAFF
-,14,-,TRBV5-1,TRBJ2-3,TGCGCCAGCAGCTGGGACGCGAGCACAGATACGCAGTATTTT,CASSWDASTDTQYF
once,15,-,TRBV5-5,TRBJ2-7,TGTGCCAGCAGCTTGGCCTTGGGGCAGCCCTACGAGCAGTACTTC,CASSLALGQPYEQYF
-,16,TRBD1,TRBV5-1,TRBJ2-1,TGCGCCAGCAGCTTGGGAGGGACAGGCTCAGGCAATGAGCAGTTCTTC,CASSLGGTGSGNEQFF
-,16,-,TRBV28,TRBJ1-6,TGTGCCAGCAGTTTATCACGCGACTGGCTAAGCTCACCCCTCCACTTT,CASSLSRDWLSSPLHF
-,14,TRBD1,TRBV7-2,TRBJ1-1,TGTGCCAGCACCAATGTAAGGACAGGGGAAAAAGCTTTCTTT,CASTNVRTGEKAFF
-,15,-,TRBV27,TRBJ1-1,TGTGCCAGCAGCCATACCTCAGCACTGGGCACTGAAGCTTTCTTT,CASSHTSALGTEAFF
-,14,-,TRBV4-1,TRBJ1-2,TGCGCCAGCAGCCAAGATGGGGGCCTATATGGCTACACCTTC,CASSQDGGLYGYTF
-,16,-,TRBV5-1,TRBJ2-5,TGCGCCAGCAGCTTGGAAGGGACATTCTGGGGGGAGACCCAGTACTTC,CASSLEGTFWGETQYF
-,15,TRBD1,TRBV28,TRBJ2-7,TGTGCCAGCAGAACCGGGACAGGGTGGCCCTACGAGCAGTACTTC,CASRTGTGWPYEQYF
-,17,TRBD2,TRBV2,TRBJ2-2,TGTGCCAGCAGTGAACGGGAGCGGGGGAGGGGCACCGGGGAGCTGTTTTTT,CASSERERGRGTGELFF
-,15,-,TRBV7-2,TRBJ2-7,TGTGCCAGCAGCCCAGGATGGGACTCTTACTACGAGCAGTACTTC,CASSPGWDSYYEQYF
-,13,TRBD1,TRBV7-2,TRBJ1-2,TGTGCCAGCAGCCCGGGACAGGGGGAGGGCTACACCTTC,CASSPGQGEGYTF
once,14,-,TRBV3-1/TRBV3-2,TRBJ1-2,TGTGCCAGCAGCCAAGAAGTGGGAAACTATGGCTACACCTTC,CASSQEVGNYGYTF
-,14,-,TRBV6-1,TRBJ1-1,TGTGCCAGCAGTGACCGACAGATGAACACTGAAGCTTTCTTT,CASSDRQMNTEAFF
-,13,-,TRBV5-8,TRBJ1-2,TGTGCCAGCAGATTCTTAAATAACTATGGCTACACCTTC,CASRFLNNYGYTF
-,13,-,TRBV12-3/TRBV12-4,TRBJ1-3,TGTGCCAGCCAGTTATTCTCTGGAAACACCATATATTTT,CASQLFSGNTIYF
once,14,-,TRBV27,TRBJ2-2,TGTGCCAGCACCCCGGGGTACGGTACCGGGGAGCTGTTTTTT,CASTPGYGTGELFF
-,16,TRBD1,TRBV6-5,TRBJ1-3,TGTGCCAGCAGTTCCCCCCGGGACAGGGGTTCATACACCATATATTTT,CASSSPRDRGSYTIYF
-,14,-,TRBV5-1,TRBJ1-6,TGCGCCAGCAACCCGGGACTGGGCGATTCACCCCTCCACTTT,CASNPGLGDSPLHF
-,13,TRBD1,TRBV30,TRBJ1-4,TGTGCCTCCCGGGACAGGGGTGGTGAAAAACTGTTTTTT,CASRDRGGEKLFF
-,15,TRBD2,TRBV19,TRBJ2-1,TGTGCCAGTAGTATTCTTAGCGGGGGGAACAATGAGCAGTTCTTC,CASSILSGGNNEQFF
once,12,-,TRBV28,TRBJ1-1,TGTGCCAGCAGTTTAGTGGGAACTGAAGCTTTCTTT,CASSLVGTEAFF
few,16,-,TRBV11-2,TRBJ1-4,TGTGCCAGCAGCTTTGTGAGGGGGAAAACTAATGAAAAACTGTTTTTT,CASSFVRGKTNEKLFF
-,16,-,TRBV14,TRBJ2-6,TGTGCCAGCAGCCAAGTTGGGAACTCTGGGGCCAACGTCCTGACTTTC,CASSQVGNSGANVLTF
-,13,TRBD1,TRBV2,TRBJ2-2,TGTGCCAGCACGGGGACAGCCACCGGGGAGCTGTTTTTT,CASTGTATGELFF
-,14,TRBD1,TRBV5-1,TRBJ1-2,TGCGCCAGCAGCGAACCCGGGACAGGAAATGGCTACACCTTC,CASSEPGTGNGYTF